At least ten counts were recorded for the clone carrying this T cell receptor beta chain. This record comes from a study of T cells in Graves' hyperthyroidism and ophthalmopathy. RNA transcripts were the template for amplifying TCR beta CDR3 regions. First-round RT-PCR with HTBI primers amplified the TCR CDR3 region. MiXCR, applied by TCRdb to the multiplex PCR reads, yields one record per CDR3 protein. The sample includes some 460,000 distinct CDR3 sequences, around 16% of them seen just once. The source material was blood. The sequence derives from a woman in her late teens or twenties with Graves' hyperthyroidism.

Written as DNA, the CDR3 is TGTGCCAGCAGCTGGCCCACAGATACGCAGTATTTT. It specifies CASSWPTDTQYF. This chain uses TRBV11-2 with TRBJ2-3; D gene uncertain. The CDR3 has 12 residues. Trimming took 4 bases from V and 2 from J, leaving 4 bases between them. The germline V gene encodes CDR1 SGHAT and CDR2 FQNNGV.